This record looks at one T cell receptor beta chain sequence and its context. Its antigen is not known. The same CDR3 can be traced to other DNA sequences in this sample. This sample was included in a study of graft-versus-host responses after intestinal transplantation. Across the whole study: Each transplant was multivisceral, liver-intestinal, or isolated intestinal. Induction using anti-thymocyte globulin, followed by tacrolimus and steroids for roughly 3 years, was given to all recipients.

The table came from immunoSEQ multiplex PCR; TCRdb's copy has only in-frame clones and leaves some out. The sample consists of tens of thousands of clones, 85% to 95% of them appearing once. In germline, CDR1 is MGHRA, CDR2 YSYEKL. This CDR3 comprises 14 residues. After removal of 6 bases from V and 5 bases from J, the junction contained 7 bases not matched to a gene. General study results and limits: Circulating GvH clones peaking coincided with falling HvG clones soon after transplant. Allografts from individuals with graft-donor T cell macrochimerism displayed high graft-versus-host to host-versus-graft clonal ratios.

This sequence was found in a human donor who was the organ donor for an intestinal transplant. This chain joins TRBV4-1 and TRBJ2-3; TRBD1 agrees at 8 bases. The specimen was unstimulated CD8+ T cells sorted from spleen or lymph node cells, collected before transplant. The CDR3 reads CASSLVQGEDTQYF. In DNA, the CDR3 is TGCGCCAGCAGTCTTGTACAGGGGGAAGATACGCAGTATTTT.